This T cell receptor beta chain was obtained from a study of blood T cell repertoires in COVID-19. In the study overall: The samples span acute and convalescent COVID-19 from the United States, Italy and Spain.

The table came from immunoSEQ multiplex PCR; TCRdb's copy has only in-frame clones and leaves some out. The sample consists of 250,000 to 300,000 clones, 70% to 90% of them appearing once. CDR1 is SGHDT, CDR2 YYEEEE, per germline. V shed 2 bases and J 2 bases; nucleotides not matched to a gene: 5. The length of the CDR3 is 15 residues. The chain combines TRBV5-6 with TRBJ1-1, with 8 bases fitting TRBD1. The material sequenced was peripheral blood. The sequence came from a woman aged 40 to 50 who had recovered from COVID-19. CDR3 amino acids: CASSFVGQGNTEAFF. The CDR3 nucleotides read TGTGCCAGCAGCTTTGTCGGACAGGGTAACACTGAAGCTTTCTTT.